The sequence of this T cell receptor beta chain was determined in a study of regulatory T cells in long-lasting Graves disease. The time point: persistent/refractory GD, antithyroid drugs over 5 years with positive TRAb. PBMCs were the source of the RNA used for TCR sequencing. General observations from the study: The small sample size may have reduced accuracy.

This CDR3 contains 15 residues. V lost 4 bases, J lost 2 bases, and 5 bases stayed unmatched. CDR1 is SGHRS and CDR2 is YFSETQ in the germline V gene. CDR3-region Arm-PCR and iRepertoire HTBI primers produced the TCR beta libraries. MiXCR was run by TCRdb on the multiplex PCR reads, yielding one entry per CDR3 protein. The sample has a few hundred thousand distinct CDR3 sequences, roughly a fifth seen once. This clonotype appeared many times. What it binds is not known. The chain employs TRBV5-1 and TRBJ2-7; 11 positions match TRBD1. The sequence was obtained from a female donor with Graves disease. This material consisted of peripheral blood mononuclear cells (PBMCs), taken when the disease was refractory, from a patient treated with antithyroid drugs. CDR3 residues: CASSRGTGGTYEQYF. CDR3 DNA sequence: TGCGCCAGCAGCCGGGGGACAGGGGGGACCTACGAGCAGTACTTC.